The 29 T cell receptor beta chains given below trace back to one sample, sequenced in a study of blood T cell repertoires in COVID-19. Assay: immunoSEQ multiplex PCR; the TCRdb copy retains only in-frame clones and omits some. This sample has about 120,000 clones; about 70% occur once, and the top ten carry roughly 2%. Input material: peripheral blood. These receptors originate from a woman in her 70s with acute or convalescent COVID-19.

The chain recombines TRBV5-1 with TRBJ2-7, with 9 bases fitting TRBD2. This CDR3 is built from 15 residues. CDR1 and CDR2 from the germline V gene are SGHRS and YFSETQ. V was clipped by 3 bases and J by 2 bases; unmatched bases: 6. The CDR3 DNA reads as TGCGCCAGCAGCTCCGGACTAGCGTGGACCTACGAGCAGTACTTC. This codes for CASSSGLAWTYEQYF.

The chain combines TRBV30 with TRBJ2-5; 9 positions agree with TRBD1. V gave up 5 bases and J gave up 2 bases; unmatched junction bases: 0. In germline, CDR1 is GTSNPN, CDR2 SVGIG (reference sequence). The CDR3 has 12 residues. For the CDR3, the DNA is TGTGCCTGGGGGACAGGGCAAGAGACCCAGTACTTC. It is translated as CAWGTGQETQYF.

In this sample, this clone turned up a few times. This rearrangement joins TRBV5-4 to TRBJ2-1; 7 bases map to TRBD2. The germline V gene has CDR1 SGHNT and CDR2 YYREEE (reference sequence). The CDR3 loop spans 15 amino acids. V lost 4 bases, J lost 5 bases, and 9 bases stayed unmatched. The CDR3 loop is CASSPRVGGDNEQFF. As DNA, the CDR3 is TGTGCCAGCAGCCCCAGGGTGGGGGGGGACAATGAGCAGTTCTTC.

The V gene is TRBV29-1, the J gene TRBJ2-5, with 12 nucleotides matching TRBD2. Germline values: CDR1 SQVTM, CDR2 ANQGSEA. With 1 base clipped from V and 4 bases from J, the junction kept 4 bases outside the gene matches. This CDR3 region has 15 residues. The CDR3 DNA follows: TGCAGCGTTGAAGGGACTAGCGGGGTTTTAGAGACCCAGTACTTC. The encoded protein is CSVEGTSGVLETQYF. Variable domain in full (rest from reference TRBV29-1 and TRBJ2-5): SAVISQKPSRDICQRGTSLTIQCQVDSQVTMMFWYRQQPGQSLTLIATANQGSEATYESGFVIDKFPISRPNLTFSTLTVSNMSPEDSSIYLCSVEGTSGVLETQYFGPGTRLLVL.

The rearrangement links TRBV30 to TRBJ2-5; 7 positions match TRBD1. Trimming took 2 bases from V and 4 from J; bases not matched to a gene: 1. Germline V gene lookup returns CDR1 GTSNPN and CDR2 SVGIG (reference sequence). The CDR3 length is 12 residues. CDR3 region: CAWSSGGETQYF. As DNA, the CDR3 is TGTGCCTGGAGTTCAGGGGGAGAGACCCAGTACTTC.

The chain recombines TRBV6-5 with TRBJ1-3; no clear D gene. V was pared by 5 bases and J by 4 bases, with 12 bases between. CDR3 length: 14 residues. Germline lookup yields CDR1 MNHEY and CDR2 SVGAGI. The CDR3 sequence: CASSRKSRGNTIYF. In nucleotides, the CDR3 is TGTGCCAGCAGTCGGAAGTCGCGGGGAAACACCATATATTTT.

The V and J genes are TRBV27 and TRBJ2-1; 13 positions match TRBD2. V lost 5 bases, J lost 5 bases, and 9 bases stayed unmatched. The CDR3 is 17 residues long. Germline V gene data show CDR1 as MNHEY and CDR2 as SMNVEV (reference sequence). CDR3 bases: TGTGCCAGCAGTATTCGACTAGCGGGGGGAGATCACAATGAGCAGTTCTTC. This codes for CASSIRLAGGDHNEQFF.

The rearrangement uses TRBV10-3 and TRBJ2-3, with 10 bases that match TRBD2. From germline, CDR1 is ENHRY and CDR2 SYGVKD. V trimming: 2 bases; J trimming: 2 bases; junction bases outside the gene matches: 1. CDR3 length equals 15 residues. This CDR3 is CAISEGLAATDTQYF. CDR3 bases: TGTGCCATCAGTGAGGGACTAGCGGCCACAGATACGCAGTATTTT.

V and J are TRBV12-3 or TRBV12-4 and TRBJ2-1; no clear D. V was clipped by 5 bases and J by 4 bases, with 9 bases between them. The CDR3 runs to 13 residues. CDR3 coding DNA: TGTGCCAGCAGTCCCGCGGCATACAATGAGCAGTTCTTC. This encodes CASSPAAYNEQFF.

This chain connects TRBV9 to TRBJ1-2; no clear D gene. The germline V gene encodes CDR1 SGDLS and CDR2 YYNGEE. The CDR3 spans 14 residues. V dropped 0 bases and J dropped 4 bases, with 10 bases sitting between them. Here the CDR3 reads CASSVGGNRYGYTF. The CDR3 DNA sequence: TGTGCCAGCAGCGTAGGAGGGAATCGCTATGGCTACACCTTC.

V gene TRBV11-2 combines with J gene TRBJ2-7; possible D gene TRBD1, 5 bases. The CDR3 has 15 amino acids. Trimming shortened V by 7 bases and J by 2 bases, and 18 bases separated the two germline ends. Germline values: CDR1 SGHAT, CDR2 FQNNGV. CDR3 DNA sequence: TGTGCCAGCACCAAAACACAGACAGCCACCTACGAGCAGTACTTC. Protein sequence: CASTKTQTATYEQYF.

The chain couples TRBV6-5 to TRBJ2-7; TRBD2 aligns across 9 bases. This CDR3 is built from 16 residues. Germline CDR1 reads MNHEY; CDR2 reads SVGAGI. V lost 2 bases, J lost 3 bases, and 8 bases stayed unmatched. The CDR3 spells CASSYPVSGSGYEQYF. The CDR3 DNA is TGTGCCAGCAGTTACCCGGTTAGCGGGAGTGGCTACGAGCAGTACTTC.

J is TRBJ2-1 and V is TRBV24-1; weak D call: TRBD2 (5 bases). Trimming pared 3 bases from V and 0 bases from J, leaving 5 bases between. Germline CDR1 is KGHDR and CDR2 is SFDVKD. This CDR3 contains 14 residues. CDR3 sequence: CATSDRDSYNEQFF. Here the CDR3 DNA reads TGTGCCACCAGTGATCGGGACTCCTACAATGAGCAGTTCTTC.

The chain is built from TRBV5-4 and TRBJ1-1, with 9 bases matching TRBD1. CDR3 length equals 16 residues. V dropped 0 bases and J dropped 1; count of bases not matched to a gene: 4. The germline gives CDR1 SGHNT, CDR2 YYREEE (reference sequence). CDR3: CASSLGRQGGNTEAFF. DNA of the CDR3: TGTGCCAGCAGCTTGGGTAGACAGGGGGGGAACACTGAAGCTTTCTTT.

The V call is TRBV9, the J call TRBJ1-2; weak D call: TRBD1 (5 bases). This CDR3 has 15 amino acids. The germline V gene has CDR1 SGDLS and CDR2 YYNGEE. The V and J ends lost 4 bases and 4 bases respectively, with 17 bases between them. The CDR3 region has the DNA TGTGCCAGCAGCCCGACCCACGGACATTCCTATGGCTACACCTTC. This translates into CASSPTHGHSYGYTF.

This rearrangement joins TRBV5-4 to TRBJ2-4; D is possibly TRBD2 (5 bases). Per the germline V gene, CDR1 is SGHNT and CDR2 is YYREEE (reference sequence). This CDR3 comprises 17 residues. V was shortened by 0 bases and J by 1 base, with 14 bases between the two germline ends. The CDR3 nucleotides read TGTGCCAGCAGCTTGGCGAGAGACTCGGGGGCCAAAAACATTCAGTACTTC. Amino acid sequence: CASSLARDSGAKNIQYF. The full variable domain, completed using reference TRBV5-4 and TRBJ2-4, is ETGVTQSPTHLIKTRGQQVTLRCSSQSGHNTVSWYQQALGQGPQFIFQYYREEENGRGNFPPRFSGLQFPNYSSELNVNALELDDSALYLCASSLARDSGAKNIQYFGAGTRLSVL.

This clone was recorded once. This chain uses TRBV28 with TRBJ1-1; unclear D gene. CDR1 is MDHEN and CDR2 is SYDVKM in the germline V gene. Trimming pared 7 bases from V and 5 bases from J, leaving 8 bases between. The CDR3 contains 11 residues. CDR3 nucleotides: TGTGCCAGCAAAGCGGGTACTGAAGCTTTCTTT. This codes for CASKAGTEAFF.

The genes are TRBV25-1 and TRBJ1-4; TRBD1 might be the D (6 bases). The CDR3 has 16 residues. CDR1 and CDR2 from the germline V gene are MGHDK and SYGVNS. V was pared by 0 bases and J by 3 bases, with 11 bases between. CDR3 sequence: CASSEYTGQPNEKLFF. CDR3 nucleotide sequence: TGTGCCAGCAGTGAATATACTGGACAGCCTAATGAAAAACTGTTTTTT.

This sequence joins TRBV19 and TRBJ2-5; D may be TRBD2 (6 bases). Deletions cut 9 bases from V and 5 bases from J, with 16 bases between. The germline CDR1 and CDR2 sequences are LNHDA and SQIVND (reference sequence). This CDR3 contains 13 residues. The CDR3 sequence is CASSSRGKETQYF. In DNA, the CDR3 is TGTGCCAGCTCATCGCGGGGCAAGGAGACCCAGTACTTC.

The chain couples TRBV7-6 to TRBJ2-2, with TRBD2 matching 8 bases. Germline V gene data show CDR1 as SGHVS and CDR2 as FNYEAQ. J lost 7 bases, V lost 6 bases, and 16 bases had no gene match. The CDR3 loop spans 17 amino acids. The CDR3 region is CASREIAGGPGFGELFF. In DNA, the CDR3 is TGTGCCAGCAGGGAAATCGCGGGGGGCCCCGGCTTCGGGGAGCTGTTTTTT.

V gene TRBV29-1 combines with J gene TRBJ1-2; tentative D call: TRBD1 (6 bases). This CDR3 is 13 amino acids long. Germline V gene sequence: CDR1 SQVTM, CDR2 ANQGSEA. V lost 4 bases and J 5 bases, leaving 14 bases between the germline ends. Here the CDR3 DNA reads TGCAGCGTTGCCCGGACAGATTCTTATGGCTACACCTTC. Translating gives CSVARTDSYGYTF.

The V gene is TRBV7-2, the J gene TRBJ2-7, with D possibly matching TRBD1 (6 bases). The CDR3 sequence is 14 residues long. Germline V gene lookup returns CDR1 SGHTA and CDR2 FQGNSA. Trimming removed 7 bases at V and 4 bases at J, with 17 bases between. CDR3 loop: CASTRDRSQYEQYF. CDR3 DNA sequence: TGTGCCAGCACCAGAGACAGGAGCCAATACGAGCAGTACTTC.

This clone was detected only a few times. V gene TRBV4-1 combines with J gene TRBJ1-5; 7 bases are a match to TRBD1. The CDR3 consists of 17 residues. Germline values: CDR1 MGHRA, CDR2 YSYEKL. J lost 5 bases, V lost 2 bases, and 12 bases had no gene match. CDR3 DNA: TGCGCCAGCAGCCAACGGGACAGTAAGAACCCATATCAGCCCCAGCATTTT. This sequence encodes CASSQRDSKNPYQPQHF.

The chain links TRBV7-2 to TRBJ1-2; 7 bases match TRBD1. The CDR3 length is 15 residues. The V segment lost 2 bases and the J segment 3 bases; nucleotides outside the gene matches: 6. Germline CDR1 reads SGHTA; CDR2 reads FQGNSA. This CDR3 is CASSLSTGEYYGYTF. CDR3 bases: TGTGCCAGCAGCTTATCAACAGGGGAATACTATGGCTACACCTTC.

The chain couples TRBV6-5 to TRBJ1-1; D possibly corresponds to TRBD1 (5 bases). From germline, CDR1 is MNHEY and CDR2 SVGAGI. Trimming took 11 bases from V and 6 from J, leaving 13 bases between them. The CDR3 runs to 11 residues. The CDR3 bases are TGTGCCGGGCAGCGGGGGGCTGAAGCTTTCTTT. This gives the protein CAGQRGAEAFF.

The rearrangement links TRBV9 to TRBJ2-1; TRBD2 matches 10 bases. Trimming at V came to 3 bases and at J to 9 bases, leaving 9 bases not matched to a gene. In germline, CDR1 is SGDLS, CDR2 YYNGEE. The CDR3 is made up of 15 amino acids. DNA for the CDR3: TGTGCCAGCAGCGGAGCAGCGGGAGGGCAATCTGAGCAGTTCTTC. Residues: CASSGAAGGQSEQFF.

This clone has just a few counts. The V and J genes are TRBV18 and TRBJ1-6; D is unresolved. CDR1 KGHSH and CDR2 LQKENI come from the germline V gene. The CDR3 is 17 residues long. Trimming removed 0 bases from V and 6 bases from J, with 15 bases in between. As DNA, the CDR3 is TGTGCCAGCTCACCACCGGCTACCGGGAGAATTAATTCACCCCTCCACTTT. Translated, it gives CASSPPATGRINSPLHF.

The chain uses TRBV5-1 and TRBJ2-1; a weak D match, TRBD1 (5 bases). Trimming stripped 0 bases from V and 5 bases from J, with 9 bases between. CDR3 length: 14 amino acids. Per germline, CDR1 SGHRS and CDR2 YFSETQ. CDR3 nucleotide sequence: TGCGCCAGCAGCTTGGCGACAGACCACAATGAGCAGTTCTTC. Its translation: CASSLATDHNEQFF.

The sample holds one count of this clone. This chain links TRBV29-1 with TRBJ2-7, with D maybe TRBD2 (7 bases). CDR1 and CDR2 (germline): SQVTM, ANQGSEA. V lost 1 base and J lost 7, with 17 bases in between. The CDR3 spans 14 residues. Here the CDR3 DNA reads TGCAGCGTTGAAGTTGGCGGGGGCAGGGGAGAGCAGTACTTC. Translating it yields CSVEVGGGRGEQYF.